This TCR beta chain was recovered during a study of T cell changes during pregnancy in multiple sclerosis. Sequencing was performed with immunoSEQ multiplex PCR; in TCRdb, only in-frame clones are kept and a portion is missing. The table has some 33,000 clones, approximately 90% seen once; the top ten hold 8.5% to 14%. Looked up from germline, CDR1 is MNHEY and CDR2 is SMNVEV (reference sequence). The CDR3 is made up of 14 amino acids. Trimming cost V 2 bases and J 6 bases, with 14 bases left between them. The chain uses TRBV27 and TRBJ2-7; D remains unclear. Source: CD8+ T cells from peripheral blood mononuclear cells, taken in the third trimester of pregnancy. This sequence originates from a female donor with multiple sclerosis, enrolled in a pregnancy study. In DNA form, the CDR3 reads TGTGCCAGCAGTTTAGCGAGGCGGTCTGTCGAGCAGTACTTC. This codes for CASSLARRSVEQYF.